This T cell receptor beta chain derives from a study of shared clonotypes between healthy human individuals. This CDR3 has 11 amino acids. Trimming shortened V by 8 bases and J by 2 bases, and 5 bases separated the two germline ends. Germline V gene sequence: CDR1 MNHEY, CDR2 SMNVEV (reference sequence). Assay used: immunoSEQ multiplex PCR; TCRdb lists only in-frame clones, some missing. The sample shows around 600,000 clones, more than 95% of them seen only once. The naive CD8 subset, CD45RO-negative cells positively selected for CCR7, excluded terminally differentiated effector memory CD45RA+ cells.

The clonotype comes from a man aged 25 to 45 in good health. The chain links TRBV27 to TRBJ2-3; D ambiguous. The sequenced sample was naive CD8+ T cells sorted from blood. The CDR3 is CASGYTDTQYF. The CDR3 nucleotides are TGTGCCAGCGGCTACACAGATACGCAGTATTTT.